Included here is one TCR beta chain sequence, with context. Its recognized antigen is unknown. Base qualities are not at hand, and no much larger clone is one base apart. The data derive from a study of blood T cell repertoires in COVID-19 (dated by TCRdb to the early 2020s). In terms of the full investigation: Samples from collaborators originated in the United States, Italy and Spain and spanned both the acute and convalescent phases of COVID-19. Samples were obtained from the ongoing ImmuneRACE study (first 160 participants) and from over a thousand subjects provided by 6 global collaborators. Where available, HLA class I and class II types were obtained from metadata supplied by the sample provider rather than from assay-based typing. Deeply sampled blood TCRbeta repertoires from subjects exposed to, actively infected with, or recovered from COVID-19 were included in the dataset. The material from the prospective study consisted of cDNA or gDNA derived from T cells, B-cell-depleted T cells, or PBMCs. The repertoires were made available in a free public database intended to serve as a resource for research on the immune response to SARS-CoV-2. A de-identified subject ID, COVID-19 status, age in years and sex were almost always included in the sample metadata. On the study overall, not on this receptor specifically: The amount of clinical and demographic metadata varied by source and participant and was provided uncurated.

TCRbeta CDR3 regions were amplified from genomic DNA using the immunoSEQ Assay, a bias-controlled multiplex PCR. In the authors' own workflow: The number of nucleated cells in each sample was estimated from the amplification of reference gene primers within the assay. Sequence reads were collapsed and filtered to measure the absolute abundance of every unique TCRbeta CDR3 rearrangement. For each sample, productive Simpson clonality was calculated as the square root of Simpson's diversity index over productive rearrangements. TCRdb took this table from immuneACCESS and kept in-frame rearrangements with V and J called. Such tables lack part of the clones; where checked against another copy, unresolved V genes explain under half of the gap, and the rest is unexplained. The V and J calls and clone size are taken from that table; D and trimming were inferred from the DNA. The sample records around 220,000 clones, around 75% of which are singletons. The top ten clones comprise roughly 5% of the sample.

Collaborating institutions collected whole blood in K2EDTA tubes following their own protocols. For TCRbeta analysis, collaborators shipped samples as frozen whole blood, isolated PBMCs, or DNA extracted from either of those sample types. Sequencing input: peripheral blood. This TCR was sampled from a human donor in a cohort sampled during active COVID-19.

The nucleotides read TGTGCCAGCAGCTTCTACGGCAGGACTCCCTACGAGCAGTACTTC. It specifies CASSFYGRTPYEQYF. The receptor chain draws on TRBV7-3 and TRBJ2-7; a tentative D match to TRBD2 spans 5 bases. The CDR1 and CDR2 encoded by the germline V gene are SGHTA and FQGTGA. At the junction V is shortened by 3 bases and J by 2 bases, with 14 bases in between. CDR3 length: 15 amino acids, cysteine to phenylalanine. The CDR3 DNA has 45 bases and is translated from base 1.